What follows is one TCR beta chain and its context. The target antigen is unknown. These data originate in a study of T cell repertoires in cytomegalovirus infection. The study, taken as a whole, reports: Within the response measured ex vivo, HLA-C-restricted CMV-specific TCR beta clonotypes were dominant.

One entry per CDR3 protein, called by TCRdb with MiXCR from the reads. The table includes about 530,000 distinct CDR3 sequences, roughly 29% detected once. The specimen was PBMCs. The TCR originated in a human donor in good health (CMV status not recorded). Some clones in this sample may be carry-over from other donors' samples.

The CDR3: CASSLNRGRSGYTF. The DNA for the CDR3 is TGTGCCAGCAGTTTAAACAGGGGCCGGTCGGGCTACACCTTC. The chain is built from TRBV12-3 or TRBV12-4 and TRBJ1-2; 7 nucleotides align to TRBD1. The length of the CDR3 is 14 residues. V gave up 2 bases and J gave up 8 bases; unmatched junction bases: 8.